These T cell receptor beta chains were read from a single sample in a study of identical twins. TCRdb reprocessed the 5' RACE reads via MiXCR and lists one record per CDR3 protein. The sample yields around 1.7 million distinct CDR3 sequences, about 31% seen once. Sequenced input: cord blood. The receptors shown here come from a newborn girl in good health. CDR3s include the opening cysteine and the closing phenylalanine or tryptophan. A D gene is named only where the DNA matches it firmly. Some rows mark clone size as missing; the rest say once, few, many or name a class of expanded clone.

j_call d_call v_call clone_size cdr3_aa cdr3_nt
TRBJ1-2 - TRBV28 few CAVTFSGNYGYTF TGTGCCGTCACATTTTCGGGGAACTATGGCTACACCTTC
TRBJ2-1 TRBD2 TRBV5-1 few CASSLGLADSFYNEQFF TGCGCCAGCAGCTTGGGACTAGCGGACAGCTTCTACAATGAGCAGTTCTTC
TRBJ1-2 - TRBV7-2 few CASSPWTDSGYTF TGTGCCAGCAGCCCTTGGACGGACAGCGGCTACACCTTC
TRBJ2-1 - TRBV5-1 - CASTPKGGGLNNEQFF TGCGCCAGCACCCCGAAGGGCGGGGGCCTCAACAATGAGCAGTTCTTC
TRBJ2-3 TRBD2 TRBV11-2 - CASSLRPSGVWDTQYF TGTGCCAGCAGCTTACGGCCTAGCGGGGTTTGGGATACGCAGTATTTT
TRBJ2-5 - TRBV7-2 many CASSLAGLIQETQYF TGTGCCAGCAGCTTAGCGGGGCTAATCCAAGAGACCCAGTACTTC
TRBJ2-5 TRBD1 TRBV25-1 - CASSEAPGTVQETQYF TGTGCCAGCAGTGAAGCGCCCGGGACAGTACAAGAGACCCAGTACTTC
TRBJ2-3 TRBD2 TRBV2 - CASGYSGGEPTDTQYF TGTGCCAGCGGATATAGCGGGGGGGAACCCACAGATACGCAGTATTTT
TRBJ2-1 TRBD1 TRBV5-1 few CASSTVSRGQDEQFF TGCGCCAGCAGCACCGTAAGCAGGGGGCAGGATGAGCAGTTCTTC
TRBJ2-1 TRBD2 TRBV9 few CASSVRIGTSGYNEQFF TGTGCCAGCAGCGTACGCATCGGGACTAGCGGTTACAATGAGCAGTTCTTC
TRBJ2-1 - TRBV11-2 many CASSLGRERYGQFF TGTGCCAGCAGCTTGGGCAGGGAAAGGTATGGGCAGTTCTTC
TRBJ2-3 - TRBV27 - CASKSVTFRTLSTDTQYF TGTGCCAGCAAGTCGGTGACTTTCCGAACCCTTAGCACAGATACGCAGTATTTT
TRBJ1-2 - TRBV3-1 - CASSHIRVLTERPNYGYTF TGTGCCAGCAGCCATATACGGGTTTTGACGGAACGACCTAACTATGGCTACACCTTC
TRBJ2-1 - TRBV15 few CATSRDVRYNEQFF TGTGCCACCAGCAGAGATGTCAGGTACAATGAGCAGTTCTTC
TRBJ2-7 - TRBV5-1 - CASSSSGQEQYF TGCGCCAGCAGCTCCTCGGGTCAGGAGCAGTACTTC
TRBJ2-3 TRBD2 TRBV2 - CASASGGAEDTQYF TGTGCCAGCGCTAGCGGGGGGGCCGAAGATACGCAGTATTTT
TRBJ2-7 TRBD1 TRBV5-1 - CASSLVLGTGSGWGYEQYF TGCGCCAGCAGCTTGGTTCTTGGGACAGGCTCAGGTTGGGGCTACGAGCAGTACTTC
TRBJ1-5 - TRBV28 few CASSLYGSNQPQHF TGTGCCAGCAGTTTGTATGGAAGCAATCAGCCCCAGCATTTT
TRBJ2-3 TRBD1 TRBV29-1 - CSVPGTGGRTDTQYF TGCAGCGTTCCCGGGACAGGGGGACGGACAGATACGCAGTATTTT
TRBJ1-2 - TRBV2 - CASSEVSGDYGCTF TGTGCCAGCAGTGAAGTGTCCGGGGACTATGGCTGCACCTTC
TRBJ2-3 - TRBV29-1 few CSGRTAPDTQYF TGCAGCGGACGGACGGCCCCAGATACGCAGTATTTT
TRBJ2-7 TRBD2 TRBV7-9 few CASSPTSGRAHSYEQYF TGTGCCAGCAGCCCGACTAGCGGGAGAGCCCATTCCTACGAGCAGTACTTC
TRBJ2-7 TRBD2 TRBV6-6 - CASMASGRSSYEQYF TGTGCCAGCATGGCTAGCGGGAGGTCTTCCTACGAGCAGTACTTC
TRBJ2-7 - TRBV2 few CASNSDEQYF TGTGCCAGCAATAGCGACGAGCAGTACTTC